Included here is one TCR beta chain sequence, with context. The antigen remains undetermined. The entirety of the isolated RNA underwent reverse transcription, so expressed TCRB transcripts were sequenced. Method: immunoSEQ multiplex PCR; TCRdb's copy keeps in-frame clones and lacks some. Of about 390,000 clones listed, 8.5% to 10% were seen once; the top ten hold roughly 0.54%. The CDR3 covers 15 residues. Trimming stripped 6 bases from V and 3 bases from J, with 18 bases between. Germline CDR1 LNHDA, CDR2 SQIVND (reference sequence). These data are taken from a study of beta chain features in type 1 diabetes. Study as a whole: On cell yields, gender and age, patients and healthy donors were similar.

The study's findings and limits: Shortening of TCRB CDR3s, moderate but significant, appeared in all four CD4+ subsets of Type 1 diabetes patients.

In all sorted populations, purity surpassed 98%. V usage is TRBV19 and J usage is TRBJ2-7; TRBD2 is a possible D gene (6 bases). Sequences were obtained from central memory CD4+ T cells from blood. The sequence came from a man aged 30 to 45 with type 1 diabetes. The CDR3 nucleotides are TGTGCCAGTAGGTGGGCCGGGGGACCCGACTACGAGCAGTACTTC. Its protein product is CASRWAGGPDYEQYF.